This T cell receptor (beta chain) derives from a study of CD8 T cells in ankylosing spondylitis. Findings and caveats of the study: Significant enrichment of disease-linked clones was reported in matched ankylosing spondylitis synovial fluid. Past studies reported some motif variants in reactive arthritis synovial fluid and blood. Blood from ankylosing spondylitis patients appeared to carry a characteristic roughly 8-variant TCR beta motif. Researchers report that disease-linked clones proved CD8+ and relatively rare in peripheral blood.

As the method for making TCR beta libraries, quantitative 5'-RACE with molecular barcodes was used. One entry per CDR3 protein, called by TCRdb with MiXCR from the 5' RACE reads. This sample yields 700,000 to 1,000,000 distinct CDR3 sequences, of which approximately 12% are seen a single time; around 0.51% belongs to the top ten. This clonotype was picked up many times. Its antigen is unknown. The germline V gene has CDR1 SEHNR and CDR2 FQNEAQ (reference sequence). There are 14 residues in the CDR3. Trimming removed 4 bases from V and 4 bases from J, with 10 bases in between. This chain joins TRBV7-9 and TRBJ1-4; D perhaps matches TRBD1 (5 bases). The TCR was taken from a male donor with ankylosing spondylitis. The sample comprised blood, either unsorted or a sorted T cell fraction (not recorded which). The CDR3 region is CASSSGTGNEKLFF. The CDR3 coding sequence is TGTGCCAGCAGCTCCGGGACGGGTAATGAAAAACTGTTTTTT.